This T cell receptor beta chain was sequenced in a study of blood T cells in healthy people across ages. Trimming took off 7 bases at V and 0 bases at J, with 14 bases between the two ends. Germline V gene sequence: CDR1 DFQATT, CDR2 SNEGSKA (reference sequence). The CDR3 is 14 residues long. Then a second PCR, running roughly 7 to 12 cycles, was carried out with a sample-barcoded 5' primer and a J-beta primer mix. TCRdb re-analysed the 5' RACE reads in MiXCR, keeping a single row per CDR3 protein. The data contain fewer than 2,000,000 distinct CDR3 sequences, about 31% of them seen just once; the ten biggest clones take up approximately 10%.

The sample comprised blood. This TCR was sampled from a woman aged 25 to 39 in good health. The gene calls are TRBV20-1 and TRBJ2-3; D could derive from TRBD1 or TRBD2 (5 bases each). Here the CDR3 reads CSVREGWSTDTQYF. The DNA of the CDR3 is TGCAGTGTCAGAGAGGGGTGGAGCACAGATACGCAGTATTTT.